Sequencing of this T cell receptor beta chain was carried out in a study of CD8 T cells in Susac syndrome. Findings and limits, study-wide: It was acknowledged in the study that its TCR sequencing and HLA analysis involved a relatively small number of individuals.

About this clonotype: Its target is unknown.

This CDR3 is 15 amino acids long. The V and J ends lost 7 bases and 9 bases respectively, with 24 bases between them. Germline loops: CDR1 MNHEY, CDR2 SVGAGI. An amount of RNA that ranged from roughly 0.45 to 1 ug was reverse transcribed with random hexamers. Amplification of TCR beta CDR3 across 54 Vbeta and 13 Jbeta was performed with immunoSEQ multiplex PCR. Using its own MiXCR run on the immunoSEQ multiplex PCR reads, TCRdb lists one record per CDR3 protein. The sample consists of 150,000 or so distinct CDR3 sequences, around 90% of them appearing once. The sequencing input was CD4+ T cells from PBMCs. This clonotype was obtained from a human donor in good health. The V gene is TRBV6-5, the J gene TRBJ2-5; either TRBD1 or TRBD2 may supply D (6 bases each). The CDR3 nucleotides are TGTGCCAGCAACCCCCTTTCGGGGGCCGAGGGGGCCCAGTACTTC. It yields the protein CASNPLSGAEGAQYF.